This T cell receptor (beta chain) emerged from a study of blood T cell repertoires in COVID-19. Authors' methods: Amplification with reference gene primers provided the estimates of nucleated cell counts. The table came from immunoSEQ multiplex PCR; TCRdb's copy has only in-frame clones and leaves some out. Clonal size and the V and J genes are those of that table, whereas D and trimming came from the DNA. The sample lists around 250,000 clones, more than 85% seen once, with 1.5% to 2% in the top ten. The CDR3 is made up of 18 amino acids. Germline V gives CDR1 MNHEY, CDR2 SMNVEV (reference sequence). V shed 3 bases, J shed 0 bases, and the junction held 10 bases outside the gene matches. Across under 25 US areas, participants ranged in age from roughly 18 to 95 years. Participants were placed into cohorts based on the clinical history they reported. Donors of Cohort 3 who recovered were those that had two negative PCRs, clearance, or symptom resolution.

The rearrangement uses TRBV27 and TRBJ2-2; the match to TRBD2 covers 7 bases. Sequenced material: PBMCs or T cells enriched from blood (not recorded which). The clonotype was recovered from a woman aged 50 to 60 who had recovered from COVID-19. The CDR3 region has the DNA TGTGCCAGCAGTTTCGCTAGCGGAGGGGCTGCGAACACCGGGGAGCTGTTTTTT. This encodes CASSFASGGAANTGELFF.